Listed here are 24 T cell receptor beta chains from one sample, sequenced in a study of shared clonotypes between healthy human individuals. The protocol was immunoSEQ multiplex PCR, while the TCRdb copy is restricted to in-frame clones and leaves out a portion. This table holds about half a million clones, over 70% found once. Sequenced input: PBMCs. These TCRs come from a woman between 40 and 55 years old in good health. Some clones in this sample may be carry-over from other donors' samples.

On this clone itself: With only one base between it and a far larger clone, this is likely a read error. Other DNA sequences from this sample encode an identical CDR3 as well. The chain joins TRBV4-1 to TRBJ2-2, with TRBD2 identical over 7 bases. Per germline, CDR1 MGHRA and CDR2 YSYEKL. This CDR3 spans 16 amino acids. CDR3 DNA: TGCGCCAGCAGCCCTGGGAGGGCCGGGCGGACCGGTGAGCTGTTTTTT. Translated, it gives CASSPGRAGRTGELFF.

This clone was recorded a few times. V and J are TRBV6-1 and TRBJ2-3; D is perhaps TRBD2 (6 bases). Trimming left V 5 bases short and J 7 bases short, with 10 bases between. Germline loops: CDR1 MNHNS, CDR2 SASEGT. This CDR3 contains 12 residues. The CDR3, as DNA: TGTGCCAGCAGTTCGGCGGGATATACGCAGTATTTT. Its translation: CASSSAGYTQYF.

The chain has TRBV28 and TRBJ2-1; D gene uncertain. V was clipped by 10 bases and J by 9 bases, with 13 bases between them. The CDR3 is 11 amino acids. Germline V lookup: CDR1 MDHEN, CDR2 SYDVKM. The CDR3 spells CATGTGLEQFF. The CDR3 DNA reads TGTGCCACCGGAACTGGGCTTGAGCAGTTCTTC.

Notes on this clone: This sequence may be a read error, since a much larger clone differs from it by one base. The missing conserved phenylalanine or tryptophan at the end of this CDR3 makes a read error likely. The CDR3 DNA sequence: TGTGCCAGCGGCGAGGGTAGCGGGAGTATGTACGAGCAGTACCTC. Its protein product is CASGEGSGSMYEQYL. The chain links TRBV6-1 to TRBJ2-7; TRBD2 matches 9 bases. The CDR3 covers 15 residues. Trimming cost V 8 bases and J 4 bases; bases outside gene matches: 12. The germline V gene has CDR1 MNHNS and CDR2 SASEGT.

The rearrangement joins TRBV30 to TRBJ2-3; TRBD1 aligns across 10 bases. The CDR3 extends over 15 amino acids. Germline values: CDR1 GTSNPN, CDR2 SVGIG (reference sequence). The V segment lost 4 bases and the J segment 0 bases; nucleotides outside the gene matches: 4. The CDR3 region has the DNA TGTGCCTGGACCGGGACAGGGGCCAGCACAGATACGCAGTATTTT. Protein: CAWTGTGASTDTQYF.

Ten or more counts support this clone. J is TRBJ2-5 and V is TRBV6-1; D not resolved. The germline gives CDR1 MNHNS, CDR2 SASEGT. This CDR3 is built from 13 residues. The V end was cut by 6 bases, the J end by 0 bases, with 8 bases between. The CDR3 reads CASSSEYQETQYF. CDR3 in DNA: TGTGCCAGCAGCTCGGAATACCAAGAGACCCAGTACTTC.

The rearrangement links TRBV27 to TRBJ2-3; 11 bases fit TRBD2. V dropped 4 bases and J dropped 7; count of bases not matched to a gene: 13. This CDR3 has 17 residues. Germline CDR1 and CDR2: MNHEY and SMNVEV (reference sequence). This CDR3 reads CASSSFLAGGLGNTQYF. CDR3 nucleotide sequence: TGTGCCAGCAGTTCCTTCTTAGCGGGAGGGTTGGGAAATACGCAGTATTTT.

The J gene is TRBJ1-2, the V gene TRBV28; unclear D gene. Germline CDR1 is MDHEN and CDR2 is SYDVKM. The V gene lost 2 bases and the J gene lost 5 bases, with 12 bases spanning the gap. The CDR3 is 14 amino acids. CDR3: CASSLQATRYGYTF. For the CDR3, the DNA is TGTGCCAGCAGTTTACAGGCGACTCGATATGGCTACACCTTC.

This clone occurred once. Other DNA sequences in the same sample also yield this CDR3. This chain uses TRBV28 with TRBJ2-7; tentative D call: TRBD1 (6 bases). The CDR3 loop spans 13 amino acids. V was trimmed by 6 bases and J by 1 base, leaving 10 bases between them. The germline gives CDR1 MDHEN, CDR2 SYDVKM. CDR3 region: CASSSGQSYEQYF. CDR3 coding DNA: TGTGCCAGCAGCTCTGGACAGTCCTACGAGCAGTACTTC.

About this clone: The junction does not match germline at one end; this may be a read error. The chain uses TRBV30 and TRBJ1-1, with D unclear. Per the germline V gene, CDR1 is GTSNPN and CDR2 is SVGIG (reference sequence). The CDR3 runs to 15 residues. In DNA form, the CDR3 reads TGTGCCTGGACCCCGAATGAGGGCAGGAACACTGAAGCTCTCTTT. Protein sequence: CAWTPNEGRNTEALF.

The V gene is TRBV5-1, the J gene TRBJ2-7, with 11 bases aligning to TRBD1. Germline CDR1 reads SGHRS; CDR2 reads YFSETQ. V trimming: 7 bases; J trimming: 2 bases; junction bases outside the gene matches: 8. This CDR3 is 15 amino acids long. The CDR3 nucleotides are TGCGCCAGCCAGAACCGGGACAGGGGGACCTACGAGCAGTACTTC. This gives the protein CASQNRDRGTYEQYF.

The gene calls are TRBV7-7 and TRBJ2-1, with 7 bases aligning to TRBD2. CDR1 is SSHAT, CDR2 FNYEAQ, per germline (reference sequence). This CDR3 contains 15 residues. V was clipped by 1 base and J by 7 bases; unmatched bases: 7. The CDR3 DNA is TGTGCCAGCAGCTTAGAACGAGCGGGGTGGAATGAGCAGTTCTTC. Protein sequence: CASSLERAGWNEQFF.

The rearrangement joins TRBV29-1 to TRBJ2-1; no clear D gene. Germline V gene lookup returns CDR1 SQVTM and CDR2 ANQGSEA. This CDR3 spans 13 amino acids. V was pared by 4 bases and J by 0 bases, with 7 bases between. CDR3 DNA sequence: TGCAGCGTTGCGGCTAGCTCCTACAATGAGCAGTTCTTC. Protein: CSVAASSYNEQFF.

The J gene is TRBJ1-5, the V gene TRBV28; D ambiguous. Germline CDR1 and CDR2: MDHEN and SYDVKM. Trimming took off 5 bases at V and 6 bases at J, with 8 bases between the two ends. The CDR3 totals 12 residues. Here the CDR3 DNA reads TGTGCCAGCAGTGTCCAGAGTCAGCCCCAGCATTTT. Protein sequence: CASSVQSQPQHF. Variable domain in full (rest from reference TRBV28 and TRBJ1-5): DVKVTQSSRYLVKRTGEKVFLECVQDMDHENMFWYRQDPGLGLRLIYFSYDVKMKEKGDIPEGYSVSREKKERFSLILESASTNQTSMYLCASSVQSQPQHFGDGTRLSIL.

The chain links TRBV28 to TRBJ1-5; 7 nucleotides agree with TRBD1. J was trimmed by 1 base and V by 5 bases; bases with no gene match: 2. This CDR3 is built from 14 residues. Germline-derived CDR1 and CDR2 are MDHEN and SYDVKM. In DNA form, the CDR3 reads TGTGCCAGCAGTCCACAGGGGAGCAATCAGCCCCAGCATTTT. Amino acids: CASSPQGSNQPQHF.

The J gene is TRBJ2-3, the V gene TRBV5-1; either TRBD1 or TRBD2 may fit D (5 bases each). This CDR3 comprises 15 residues. V shed 1 base and J shed 4 bases, with 13 bases lying between them. CDR1 is SGHRS, CDR2 YFSETQ, per germline. CDR3 in amino acids: CASSLTSGGSDTQYF. CDR3 bases: TGCGCCAGCAGCTTGACGAGTGGGGGATCAGATACGCAGTATTTT. Supplemented by reference TRBV5-1 and TRBJ2-3, the full variable domain reads KAGVTQTPRYLIKTRGQQVTLSCSPISGHRSVSWYQQTPGQGLQFLFEYFSETQRNKGNFPGRFSGRQFSNSRSEMNVSTLELGDSALYLCASSLTSGGSDTQYFGPGTRLTVL.

This clone was found many times. The chain employs TRBV7-7 and TRBJ2-5; 14 bases agree with TRBD2. The V segment lost 3 bases and the J segment 0 bases; nucleotides outside the gene matches: 6. The germline V gene has CDR1 SSHAT and CDR2 FNYEAQ (reference sequence). CDR3 size: 18 residues. CDR3 residues: CASSLGLAGAPNQETQYF. The CDR3, as DNA: TGTGCCAGCAGCTTGGGACTAGCGGGAGCGCCAAACCAAGAGACCCAGTACTTC.

The rearrangement links TRBV5-1 to TRBJ1-1, with D possibly matching TRBD1 (5 bases). V lost 3 bases, J lost 1 base, and 13 bases lay in between. The CDR3 is 15 amino acids. Germline V gene lookup returns CDR1 SGHRS and CDR2 YFSETQ. The CDR3 here is CASSSRQTPNTEAFF. For the CDR3, the DNA is TGCGCCAGCAGCTCCCGACAGACTCCGAACACTGAAGCTTTCTTT.

The V gene is TRBV18, the J gene TRBJ2-2; 7 bases agree with TRBD1. Unmatched junction bases numbered 6, after V lost 6 bases and J lost 2 bases. Germline-derived CDR1 and CDR2 are KGHSH and LQKENI. The CDR3 has 15 amino acids. The CDR3 nucleotides read TGTGCCAGCTCGCACAGACAGGGTAACACCGGGGAGCTGTTTTTT. Translation gives CASSHRQGNTGELFF.

This chain uses TRBV29-1 with TRBJ2-5; 13 bases are shared with TRBD2. CDR3 length: 14 amino acids. In germline, CDR1 is SQVTM, CDR2 ANQGSEA. V lost 6 bases, J lost 2 bases, and 3 bases stayed unmatched. The CDR3 DNA sequence: TGCAGCGTAGGGACTAGCGGGAATCAAGAGACCCAGTACTTC. Translated, it gives CSVGTSGNQETQYF. Drawing the rest from reference TRBV29-1 and TRBJ2-5, the complete variable domain is SAVISQKPSRDICQRGTSLTIQCQVDSQVTMMFWYRQQPGQSLTLIATANQGSEATYESGFVIDKFPISRPNLTFSTLTVSNMSPEDSSIYLCSVGTSGNQETQYFGPGTRLLVL.

The chain joins TRBV28 to TRBJ1-2; D is undetermined. CDR3 length: 14 amino acids. V was trimmed by 6 bases and J by 6 bases, leaving 17 bases between them. The germline gives CDR1 MDHEN, CDR2 SYDVKM. CDR3 nucleotide sequence: TGTGCCAGCAGCGGGCCTCAGAGGATTCATGGCTACACCTTC. Translation: CASSGPQRIHGYTF.

In the case of this clone: This CDR3 is also generated by other DNA sequences in the sample. The CDR3 DNA reads as TGTGCCAGCAGCCCCGGACAGGCGAACACCGGGGAGCTGTTTTTT. As protein: CASSPGQANTGELFF. The rearrangement links TRBV7-3 to TRBJ2-2; 7 nucleotides line up with TRBD1. Germline trimming cut 5 bases from V and 0 bases from J; bases unmatched to any gene: 3. From germline, CDR1 is SGHTA and CDR2 FQGTGA. The CDR3 has 15 residues.

The V call is TRBV7-6, the J call TRBJ2-2; no reliable D call. The germline CDR1 and CDR2 sequences are SGHVS and FNYEAQ. With 5 bases removed from V and 6 bases from J, the gap between germline ends came to 13 bases. The CDR3 length is 14 residues. CDR3 DNA sequence: TGTGCCAGCAGCCCCCGGGCAAACCCCGGGGAGCTGTTTTTT. This translates into CASSPRANPGELFF.

This clone was counted a single time. This sequence is one base from a far larger clone and is likely a read error. CDR3 nucleotide sequence: TGTGCCAGCAGCTACCGCCCCGCCTGGAGTGGTGAAGCTTTCTTT. This encodes CASSYRPAWSGEAFF. V gene TRBV7-2 combines with J gene TRBJ1-1; D is ambiguous. Trimming removed 4 bases from V and 7 bases from J, with 19 bases in between. This CDR3 has 15 residues. CDR1 is SGHTA and CDR2 is FQGNSA in the germline V gene.